This TCR beta chain appears in the sequencing data of a study of radiotherapy plus CTLA-4 blockade in lung cancer. Study as a whole: Objective responses were documented in about 18% of patients, with disease control in 31%. Overall study results and limits: Once radiotherapy plus ipilimumab had been given, TCR clones derived from tumor expanded in blood. Interferon-beta and early blood T cell clone dynamics reportedly predicted response best.

Measured with immunoSEQ multiplex PCR; TCRdb has only the in-frame clones, and not every one. The data show more than 25,000 clones, around 80% seen once. Chemo-refractory metastatic non-small-cell lung cancer patients underwent focal radiation alongside CTLA-4 blockade with ipilimumab. The CDR3 has 16 amino acids. Trimming took off 4 bases at V and 0 bases at J, with 13 bases between the two ends. CDR1 and CDR2 (germline): MNHEY, SMNVEV (reference sequence). For this clone: Its antigen is not identified.

The TCR comes from a human donor with non-small cell lung cancer that progressed on radiotherapy plus ipilimumab. Sequences were derived from peripheral blood, sampled from a patient treated with radiotherapy plus ipilimumab. The chain employs TRBV27 and TRBJ2-4, with D possibly called TRBD1 or TRBD2 (6 bases each). The CDR3 DNA follows: TGTGCCAGCAGTTACAGGGCGGGACTAGCCAAAAACATTCAGTACTTC. Translated: CASSYRAGLAKNIQYF.